This is a list of T cell receptor beta chains from one sample in a study of blood T cells in healthy people across ages. TCRdb itself ran the 5' RACE reads through MiXCR, one entry per CDR3 protein. This table holds approximately 800,000 distinct CDR3 sequences, about 53% found once. Sequenced: blood. These receptor sequences come from a man at least 80 years old in good health. Each CDR3 is given with its conserved first and last residue. D genes are given only for firm matches. Not every row has a clone size; where given, it reads once, few, many or a size class.

d_call,j_call,v_call,clone_size,cdr3_nt,cdr3_aa
NA,TRBJ1-2,TRBV11-2,NA,TGTGCCAGCAGCTCCTGGACAGTTAACTATGGCTACACCTTC,CASSSWTVNYGYTF
TRBD2,TRBJ2-1,TRBV29-1,NA,TGCAGCGTCGTAAGACCGGGACTAGCGAACAATGAGCAGTTCTTC,CSVVRPGLANNEQFF
NA,TRBJ2-7,TRBV10-3,many,TGTGCCACGCCGCGTAATGGGGTTCGCGCCTACGAGCAGTACTTC,CATPRNGVRAYEQYF
TRBD2,TRBJ2-3,TRBV5-1,NA,TGCGCCAGCAGCTTGGCGGGTGAACTAGCGGGAGGATCCGCGTATTTT,CASSLAGELAGGSAYF
NA,TRBJ1-2,TRBV12-3/TRBV12-4,NA,TGTGCCAGCAGTTTAGGGTTCGGTGGTGGCTACACCTTC,CASSLGFGGGYTF
NA,TRBJ2-1,TRBV28,NA,TGTGCCAGCAGTCGGGGTATCAATGAGCAGTTCTTC,CASSRGINEQFF
NA,TRBJ2-3,TRBV7-9,few,TGTGCCAGCAGCTTTGGGCAGCTTGGTGTGCACAGATACGCGTATTTT,CASSFGQLGVHRYAYF
TRBD2,TRBJ2-7,TRBV5-1,NA,TGCGCCAGCAGCTTGTCACCCTCTGTAGCGGGATTCGAGGACGAGCAGTACTTC,CASSLSPSVAGFEDEQYF
TRBD2,TRBJ2-3,TRBV4-2,few,TGTGCCAGCAGCCAAGTCCGTTGGCGGGCTAGCGGACTTCACAGATACGCGTATTTT,CASSQVRWRASGLHRYAYF
NA,TRBJ2-7,TRBV20-1,few,TGCAGTGCTAGAGCGCGCAGCTACGAGCAGTACTTC,CSARARSYEQYF
TRBD2,TRBJ2-7,TRBV20-1,few,TGCAGTGCTAGAGATCGGCTAGCGGGAGGAAACTCTGTGTCGTACTTC,CSARDRLAGGNSVSYF
TRBD1,TRBJ2-4,TRBV12-3/TRBV12-4,NA,TGTGCCAGCAGCCGGGGACAGGGGGTCAAAAACATTCAGTACTTC,CASSRGQGVKNIQYF
TRBD1,TRBJ2-6,TRBV10-3,once,TGTGCCACCCGGACAGGGGAAGGTGGGGTCAACGTCCTGACTTTC,CATRTGEGGVNVLTF
NA,TRBJ1-5,TRBV10-3,few,TGTGCCATCTCTACGACCTCTAATCAGCCCCAGCATTTT,CAISTTSNQPQHF
TRBD2,TRBJ2-1,TRBV15,once,TGTGCCACCCGACTAGCGGGATACAATGAGCAGTTCTTC,CATRLAGYNEQFF
TRBD1,TRBJ1-1,TRBV12-3/TRBV12-4,NA,TGTGCCAGCAGTTTACCCGGACAGGCGGGAGAAGCTTTCTTT,CASSLPGQAGEAFF
TRBD1,TRBJ2-7,TRBV6-5,NA,TGTGCCAGCAGTTATAGTGATCAGGGGGATTTTTACGAGCAGTACTTC,CASSYSDQGDFYEQYF
NA,TRBJ2-7,TRBV3-1,NA,TGTGCCAGCAGCCAACCGGGGGCAGCATCCTACGAGCAGTACTTC,CASSQPGAASYEQYF
NA,TRBJ2-7,TRBV5-1,NA,TGCGCCAGCAGCTTGGTTAGTCTGCACTACGAGCAGTACTTC,CASSLVSLHYEQYF
TRBD2,TRBJ2-1,TRBV3-1,NA,TGTGCCAGCAGCCAAGATAGGACTAGCGGGATAGTCCCCACCTCCTACAATGAGCAGTTCTTC,CASSQDRTSGIVPTSYNEQFF
NA,TRBJ1-2,TRBV7-9,NA,TGTGCCAGCAGCTTTGCGGGCCAGGCGGTAGGCTACACCTTC,CASSFAGQAVGYTF
NA,TRBJ2-6,TRBV3-1,NA,TGTGCCAGCAGCCGTCAAGCCGGGAGCTCTGGGGCCAACGTCCTGACTTTC,CASSRQAGSSGANVLTF
NA,TRBJ2-7,TRBV20-1,few,TGCAGTGCTTATATCAGCGGCCCCGGTTCCTACGAGCAGTACTTC,CSAYISGPGSYEQYF
TRBD1,TRBJ2-7,TRBV6-1,NA,TGTGCCAGCAGTGAATTTGGGACAGGGAACTACAATGAGCAGTACTTC,CASSEFGTGNYNEQYF
TRBD1,TRBJ2-7,TRBV5-1,few,TGCGCCAGCAGCTTGTCGGACAGGAGCTACGAGCAGTACTTC,CASSLSDRSYEQYF
NA,TRBJ1-1,TRBV7-2,NA,TGTGCCAGCAGCTTCGTACAGATGAACACTGAAGCTTTCTTT,CASSFVQMNTEAFF
NA,TRBJ2-5,TRBV21-1,NA,TGTGCCAGCAGCCCCGGACTAGCGGGAGGGCCTATGGAGACCCAGTACTTC,CASSPGLAGGPMETQYF
TRBD1,TRBJ1-1,TRBV20-1,NA,TGCAGTGCTCTACAGGGGTCCCTGAACACTGAAGCTTTCTTT,CSALQGSLNTEAFF
TRBD2,TRBJ2-5,TRBV6-1,NA,TGTGCCAGCAGTGATCTAGCGGGAGCAACCCAAGAGACCCAGTACTTC,CASSDLAGATQETQYF
TRBD2,TRBJ2-3,TRBV20-1,many,TGCAGTGCTTCACCGGGACTAGCGGGAGATACGCAGTATTTT,CSASPGLAGDTQYF
NA,TRBJ2-3,TRBV9,few,TGTGCCAGCAGCGTTATGTCTAGCGGCACAGATACGCAGTATTTT,CASSVMSSGTDTQYF
TRBD1,TRBJ1-1,TRBV5-1,NA,TGCGCCAGCAGCCCCGGACAGGGGTTGAGCACTGAAGCTTTCTTT,CASSPGQGLSTEAFF
NA,TRBJ2-2,TRBV6-5,NA,TGTGCCAGCAGCCCCAGGAGTAACGGGGAGCTGTTTTTT,CASSPRSNGELFF
NA,TRBJ2-7,TRBV5-1,NA,TGCACCAGCAGCCCCGCGACCGAGCAGTACTTC,CTSSPATEQYF
NA,TRBJ2-4,TRBV3-1,NA,TGTGCCAGCAGCCCCCGGGCTCTTTCTTCCCCCAAAAACATTCAGTACTTC,CASSPRALSSPKNIQYF
TRBD1,TRBJ2-5,TRBV3-1,NA,TGTGCCGGCAGCCCAAGGACAGGGCAACAAGAGACCCAGTACTTC,CAGSPRTGQQETQYF
NA,TRBJ2-3,TRBV20-1,NA,TGCAGTAGAGACATGGACGGTCGCACAGATACGCAGTATTTT,CSRDMDGRTDTQYF
TRBD1,TRBJ2-6,TRBV7-8,NA,TGTGCCAGCAGCCCCCGGGACAGGGTGTATCCTGGGGCCAACGTCCTGACTTTC,CASSPRDRVYPGANVLTF
NA,TRBJ1-2,TRBV2,NA,TGTGCCAGCAGTGAAGCTAACTATGGCTACACCTTC,CASSEANYGYTF
TRBD1,TRBJ1-5,TRBV20-1,NA,TGCAGTGCTTGGGGCTCGGGACAGGGCGGAGATCAGCCCCAGCATTTT,CSAWGSGQGGDQPQHF
TRBD1,TRBJ2-4,TRBV9,few,TGTGCCAGCAGCCCTACAGGGGAGATAGCCAAAAACATTCAGTACTTC,CASSPTGEIAKNIQYF
NA,TRBJ2-3,TRBV29-1,once,TGCAGCGTTGAAGATCCTCAGGGACTCGGTTTCGTTCGGCACAGAGACGCGTATTTT,CSVEDPQGLGFVRHRDAYF
NA,TRBJ1-6,TRBV27,few,TGTGCCAGCAGTTTATCGCGGGCCCCTTATAATTCACCCCTCCACTTT,CASSLSRAPYNSPLHF
NA,TRBJ2-5,TRBV27,NA,TGTGCCAGCAGTCCACGTGGGATAGTGGGGACCCAGTACTTC,CASSPRGIVGTQYF
NA,TRBJ2-7,TRBV7-2,NA,TGTGCCAGCAGCTCCCGAGAAGCGGGCGGGTACGAGCAGTACTTC,CASSSREAGGYEQYF
NA,TRBJ2-7,TRBV6-1,NA,TGTGCCAGCAGTGACAGGACGGGTGACGAGCAGTACTTC,CASSDRTGDEQYF
TRBD2,TRBJ2-5,TRBV7-2,NA,TGTGCCAGCAGCTTAACGAGCGGGGGGCGTAGGGAACAAGAGACCCAGTACTTC,CASSLTSGGRREQETQYF
NA,TRBJ1-2,TRBV14,NA,TGTGCCAGCAGCCAAAGGGGGTCGGGCTACACCTTC,CASSQRGSGYTF
TRBD2,TRBJ2-3,TRBV29-1,NA,TGCAGCGAAAGACTAGCGGGTGGCACAGATACGCAGTATTTT,CSERLAGGTDTQYF
NA,TRBJ2-7,TRBV10-3,NA,TGTGCCATCAGTGAGGTCGGGACCTTAACCTACGAGCAGTACTTC,CAISEVGTLTYEQYF
TRBD2,TRBJ2-7,TRBV20-1,few,TGCAGTGCTAGCACCGGGACTACGAGCTCCTACGAGCAGTACTTC,CSASTGTTSSYEQYF
NA,TRBJ2-7,TRBV6-5,NA,TGTGCCAGCAGTTACTCGGGGGTAGGGGATACCTACGAGCAGTACTTC,CASSYSGVGDTYEQYF
NA,TRBJ2-5,TRBV2,NA,TGTGCCAGCACCTCAGTGCAAGAGACCCAGTACTTC,CASTSVQETQYF
TRBD1,TRBJ1-2,TRBV4-1,NA,TGCGCCAGCAGCCAAGATAGGGACAGTGGCTACACCTTC,CASSQDRDSGYTF
NA,TRBJ2-1,TRBV24-1,few,TGTGCCACGGCGAGGGGGGAAGGGAATGAGCAGTTCTTC,CATARGEGNEQFF
TRBD1,TRBJ1-1,TRBV5-5,NA,TGTGCCAGCAGCCCAACAGGGGAGAACACTGAAGCTTTCTTT,CASSPTGENTEAFF
NA,TRBJ2-7,TRBV24-1,NA,TGTGCCACCAGTGATGATCGCACAGGGACGTGGGAGCAGTACTTC,CATSDDRTGTWEQYF
NA,TRBJ2-1,TRBV5-1,NA,TGCGCCAGCAGCTTGGGGGAGCTGGTCTCGAGTGAGCAGTTCTTC,CASSLGELVSSEQFF
TRBD2,TRBJ2-7,TRBV28,once,TGTGCCAGCACCCTGGGACTAGCGACCTACGAGCAGTACTTC,CASTLGLATYEQYF
NA,TRBJ2-1,TRBV29-1,NA,TGCAGCGTTGAACTAGCAGGCTACAATGAGCAGTTCTTC,CSVELAGYNEQFF